These 32 T cell receptor beta chains were all obtained from the same sample, sequenced in a study of cytomegalovirus exposure and HLA in healthy donors. The protocol was immunoSEQ multiplex PCR, while the TCRdb copy is restricted to in-frame clones and leaves out a portion. The sample shows roughly 43,000 clones, 93% of them seen only once. The sample taken for sequencing was PBMCs. Receptors originate from a woman younger than 35 in good health and CMV-seronegative.

V gene TRBV5-6 combines with J gene TRBJ2-2, with D perhaps TRBD1 (7 bases). The CDR3 length is 15 residues. V was clipped by 5 bases and J by 5 bases, with 16 bases between them. The germline gives CDR1 SGHDT, CDR2 YYEEEE. For the CDR3, the DNA is TGTGCCAGCAGTTACCGGGACAGCGGGACCGGGGAGCTGTTTTTT. Its protein product is CASSYRDSGTGELFF.

The chain is built from TRBV19 and TRBJ1-1, with D unresolved. CDR1 is LNHDA and CDR2 is SQIVND in the germline V gene (reference sequence). The CDR3 runs 15 residues. Trimming removed 1 base from V and 6 bases from J, with 15 bases in between. The CDR3 loop is CASSIVPGIVSEAFF. In DNA, the CDR3 is TGTGCCAGTAGTATAGTTCCGGGGATAGTCTCTGAAGCTTTCTTT.

CDR3 in DNA: TGTGCCAGCAGCTTGCGGGGGGGCTACAATGAGCAGTTCTTC. Its translation is CASSLRGGYNEQFF. This sequence joins TRBV9 and TRBJ2-1, with 9 bases aligning to TRBD2. Looked up from germline, CDR1 is SGDLS and CDR2 is YYNGEE. The CDR3 length is 14 residues. Losses at the gene ends were 4 bases for V and 3 bases for J; bases not matched to a gene: 2.

The V and J genes are TRBV18 and TRBJ2-1, with 9 bases fitting TRBD1. Germline CDR1 is KGHSH and CDR2 is LQKENI. With V trimmed by 3 bases and J by 7 bases, 10 bases remained unmatched. CDR3 length: 16 residues. CDR3 protein: CASSPKGQGGRNEQFF. The CDR3 DNA reads TGTGCCAGCTCACCCAAGGGACAGGGAGGGAGAAATGAGCAGTTCTTC.

The chain combines TRBV27 with TRBJ1-2; D might be TRBD1 (5 bases). Germline values: CDR1 MNHEY, CDR2 SMNVEV (reference sequence). V was cut by 5 bases and J by 4 bases, with 11 bases left in between. The CDR3 length is 13 residues. This CDR3 reads CASSDGAFYGYTF. CDR3 DNA sequence: TGTGCCAGCAGTGATGGGGCGTTCTATGGCTACACCTTC.

The chain recombines TRBV6-1 with TRBJ1-4, with 7 bases matching TRBD1. Germline CDR1 is MNHNS and CDR2 is SASEGT. The V segment lost 0 bases and the J segment 4 bases; nucleotides outside the gene matches: 23. The CDR3 covers 22 residues. The CDR3 DNA reads as TGTGCCAGCAGTGAAGCGCTTCACCAATCAGGGGGTACCTCCCAGATTAATGAAAAACTGTTTTTT. Its translation: CASSEALHQSGGTSQINEKLFF.

This clone occurred once. The chain recombines TRBV28 with TRBJ2-1; 9 bases map to TRBD2. The CDR3 consists of 15 residues. Germline CDR1 MDHEN, CDR2 SYDVKM. With V trimmed by 6 bases and J by 7 bases, 10 bases remained unmatched. The CDR3 spells CASSEQAGGLNEQFF. CDR3 nucleotide sequence: TGTGCCAGCAGCGAACAAGCGGGAGGCCTAAATGAGCAGTTCTTC. Using reference TRBV28 and TRBJ2-1 for the parts outside the CDR3, the full variable domain is DVKVTQSSRYLVKRTGEKVFLECVQDMDHENMFWYRQDPGLGLRLIYFSYDVKMKEKGDIPEGYSVSREKKERFSLILESASTNQTSMYLCASSEQAGGLNEQFFGPGTRLTVL.

This chain links TRBV2 with TRBJ2-5; 12 bases align to TRBD2. Germline values: CDR1 SNHLY, CDR2 FYNNEI. Trimming at V came to 2 bases and at J to 5 bases, leaving 0 bases not matched to a gene. The CDR3 runs 14 residues. The CDR3 is CASSETSGRETQYF. The DNA for the CDR3 is TGTGCCAGCAGTGAAACTAGCGGGAGGGAGACCCAGTACTTC.

This chain joins TRBV19 and TRBJ2-1, with 9 bases matching TRBD2. The germline V gene has CDR1 LNHDA and CDR2 SQIVND (reference sequence). The ends lost 6 bases at V and 0 bases at J; junction bases unmatched: 6. The CDR3 contains 16 residues. This chain's CDR3 is CASRSGTSNSYNEQFF. The CDR3 DNA is TGTGCCAGTAGATCCGGGACTAGCAACTCCTACAATGAGCAGTTCTTC.

The CDR3 loop reads CASSVTGGASGEQYF. CDR3 DNA sequence: TGTGCCAGCAGCGTGACAGGGGGCGCGTCAGGGGAGCAGTACTTC. The rearrangement uses TRBV28 and TRBJ2-7; 10 bases match TRBD1. Germline V gene lookup returns CDR1 MDHEN and CDR2 SYDVKM. The CDR3 loop spans 15 amino acids. V was clipped by 6 bases and J by 7 bases; unmatched bases: 12.

This clone has just one count. V gene TRBV29-1 combines with J gene TRBJ2-7; 11 bases are shared with TRBD2. The CDR3 is 12 amino acids. CDR1 SQVTM and CDR2 ANQGSEA come from the germline V gene. With V trimmed by 6 bases and J by 2 bases, 0 bases remained unmatched. CDR3 sequence (DNA): TGCAGCGTACTAGCGGGAGCCTACGAGCAGTACTTC. This sequence encodes CSVLAGAYEQYF.

The V and J genes are TRBV11-2 and TRBJ2-2; TRBD2 matches 10 bases. This CDR3 is 16 amino acids long. Germline CDR1 reads SGHAT; CDR2 reads FQNNGV. V gave up 5 bases and J gave up 0 bases; unmatched junction bases: 3. CDR3 region: CASSPSGRANTGELFF. CDR3 nucleotides: TGTGCCAGCAGCCCCAGCGGGAGGGCGAACACCGGGGAGCTGTTTTTT.

The chain employs TRBV6-1 and TRBJ2-3; possibly TRBD1 for D (5 bases). Germline CDR1 and CDR2: MNHNS and SASEGT. The CDR3 consists of 14 residues. V was clipped by 6 bases and J by 2 bases, with 12 bases between them. The CDR3 sequence: CASRGQGATDTQYF. As DNA, the CDR3 is TGTGCCAGCAGGGGGCAGGGCGCCACAGATACGCAGTATTTT.

V usage is TRBV9 and J usage is TRBJ2-7, with 11 bases that match TRBD1. This CDR3 has 15 amino acids. After removal of 0 bases from V and 4 bases from J, the junction contained 3 bases not matched to a gene. The V gene's germline CDR1 is SGDLS and CDR2 YYNGEE. The CDR3 coding sequence is TGTGCCAGCAGCGTAGGGACAGGGGGCGATTACGAGCAGTACTTC. Translating gives CASSVGTGGDYEQYF.

CDR3 loop: CASSSGLAGEGNIQYF. DNA of the CDR3: TGTGCCAGCAGCTCTGGACTAGCGGGAGAGGGCAACATTCAGTACTTC. The V call is TRBV7-3, the J call TRBJ2-4; 13 nucleotides agree with TRBD2. There are 16 residues in the CDR3. Germline V gives CDR1 SGHTA, CDR2 FQGTGA. The V and J ends lost 4 bases and 7 bases, in that order; junction bases with no gene match: 7.

The V and J genes are TRBV11-2 and TRBJ2-1; 9 positions agree with TRBD1. Germline lookup yields CDR1 SGHAT and CDR2 FQNNGV. The ends lost 5 bases at V and 9 bases at J; junction bases unmatched: 14. There are 16 residues in the CDR3. The CDR3 region has the DNA TGTGCCAGCAGCCCCGGCGGGACAGGGTTCGGTAGTGAGCAGTTCTTC. Its translation: CASSPGGTGFGSEQFF.

This rearrangement joins TRBV27 to TRBJ1-2; 12 bases align to TRBD1. The trim removed 4 bases at V and 7 bases at J, leaving 4 bases unmatched. The CDR3 totals 14 residues. The germline CDR1 and CDR2 sequences are MNHEY and SMNVEV (reference sequence). CDR3 sequence (DNA): TGTGCCAGCAGTTCCGGGACAGGGGGCTTTGGCTACACCTTC. As protein: CASSSGTGGFGYTF.

V gene TRBV6-1 combines with J gene TRBJ2-7, with TRBD1 matching over 7 bases. This CDR3 contains 16 residues. Trimming removed 2 bases from V and 5 bases from J; junction bases left unmatched: 12. CDR1 and CDR2 (germline): MNHNS, SASEGT. CDR3 coding DNA: TGTGCCAGCAGTGAAAGGGACAGTAGCGTAATCCACGAGCAGTACTTC. Translation gives CASSERDSSVIHEQYF.

The chain combines TRBV30 with TRBJ2-5; TRBD2 agrees at 8 bases. J gave up 2 bases and V 1 base, and 3 bases lay outside the gene matches. This CDR3 is built from 14 residues. The germline gives CDR1 GTSNPN, CDR2 SVGIG (reference sequence). CDR3 DNA sequence: TGTGCCTGGAGTGGACTAGCGCGTCAAGAGACCCAGTACTTC. This codes for CAWSGLARQETQYF.

This rearrangement joins TRBV27 to TRBJ1-2; no clear D gene. The CDR3 covers 13 residues. Deletions cut 3 bases from V and 6 bases from J, with 11 bases between. Germline V gene data show CDR1 as MNHEY and CDR2 as SMNVEV (reference sequence). CDR3 in amino acids: CASSFPTGDGYTF. For the CDR3, the DNA is TGTGCCAGCAGTTTCCCAACCGGGGATGGCTACACCTTC.

This clone is a singleton in its sample. The chain uses TRBV15 and TRBJ2-5, with 9 positions matching TRBD1. Germline V gene sequence: CDR1 LNHNV, CDR2 YYDKDF (reference sequence). Unmatched junction bases numbered 6, after V lost 0 bases and J lost 4 bases. The CDR3 length is 16 residues. CDR3 sequence reads: CATSRDPTGGGETQYF. DNA for the CDR3: TGTGCCACCAGCAGAGACCCCACAGGGGGCGGAGAGACCCAGTACTTC.

This chain connects TRBV28 to TRBJ1-2, with unresolved D. The germline V gene has CDR1 MDHEN and CDR2 SYDVKM. V shed 3 bases and J shed 6 bases, with 11 bases lying between them. The CDR3 contains 13 residues. The CDR3 nucleotides read TGTGCCAGCAGTTTCGTCCTGAGGGATGGCTACACCTTC. Its translation: CASSFVLRDGYTF.

The chain is built from TRBV14 and TRBJ2-7; 7 bases fit TRBD2. Trimming removed 6 bases from V and 2 bases from J; junction bases left unmatched: 7. Per the germline V gene, CDR1 is SGHDN and CDR2 is FVKESK. CDR3 length: 14 residues. The CDR3 nucleotides read TGTGCCAGCAGTAGGTGGGAGGGGACCTACGAGCAGTACTTC. Amino acids: CASSRWEGTYEQYF.

The chain carries TRBV6-5 and TRBJ2-5, with TRBD1 identical over 11 bases. CDR3 length: 15 amino acids. In germline, CDR1 is MNHEY, CDR2 SVGAGI. V trimming: 7 bases; J trimming: 5 bases; junction bases outside the gene matches: 9. The CDR3 reads CASNSGQGAWETQYF. The CDR3 DNA is TGTGCCAGCAACTCCGGACAGGGGGCTTGGGAGACCCAGTACTTC.

The chain couples TRBV4-1 to TRBJ1-1, with D possibly being TRBD1 (5 bases). The V end lost 2 bases, the J end lost 4 bases, and 14 bases lay between the germline ends. Germline V lookup: CDR1 MGHRA, CDR2 YSYEKL. There are 15 residues in the CDR3. The CDR3 DNA is TGCGCCAGCAGCCAAAGGGCAGGGCGCGCCACTGAAGCTTTCTTT. Translation gives CASSQRAGRATEAFF.

The V and J genes are TRBV6-5 and TRBJ2-1, with 9 bases aligning to TRBD1. The CDR3 is made up of 15 amino acids. CDR1 and CDR2 from the germline V gene are MNHEY and SVGAGI. Unmatched junction bases numbered 9, after V lost 5 bases and J lost 7 bases. The CDR3 bases are TGTGCCAGCAGTCCGGGACAGGGTGGAAAGAATGAGCAGTTCTTC. Protein: CASSPGQGGKNEQFF.

The V and J genes are TRBV10-1 and TRBJ1-3; 7 bases agree with TRBD1. V lost 8 bases, J lost 0 bases, and 1 base stayed unmatched. CDR1 is WNHNN, CDR2 SYGVQD, per germline (reference sequence). This CDR3 contains 13 residues. CDR3 loop: CASGDSSGNTIYF. The CDR3 bases are TGCGCCAGCGGGGACAGCTCTGGAAACACCATATATTTT.

The V gene is TRBV6-1, the J gene TRBJ2-7; no definite D call. The length of the CDR3 is 13 residues. Deletions cut 7 bases from V and 3 bases from J, with 13 bases between. Germline CDR1 is MNHNS and CDR2 is SASEGT. In DNA form, the CDR3 reads TGTGCCAGCAACGCCAGGAAGGACTACGAGCAGTACTTC. Its translation is CASNARKDYEQYF.

This chain uses TRBV27 with TRBJ2-7, with TRBD2 identical over 10 bases. Per the germline V gene, CDR1 is MNHEY and CDR2 is SMNVEV (reference sequence). V lost 5 bases and J lost 4; bases outside the gene matches: 14. The length of the CDR3 is 17 residues. In DNA form, the CDR3 reads TGTGCCAGCAGTCCGCGAATCAGGGGGACTAGCGTTTACGAGCAGTACTTC. It translates to CASSPRIRGTSVYEQYF.

The chain is built from TRBV4-1 and TRBJ2-1; D is unresolved. Deletions cut 1 base from V and 7 bases from J, with 20 bases between. The CDR3 contains 17 residues. CDR1 and CDR2 from the germline V gene are MGHRA and YSYEKL. As DNA, the CDR3 is TGCGCCAGCAGCCAAGGTACTTTTTATGCCGTCCGGAATGAGCAGTTCTTC. This translates into CASSQGTFYAVRNEQFF.

The V gene is TRBV7-9, the J gene TRBJ2-5, with 8 bases matching TRBD2. V was clipped by 3 bases and J by 2 bases; unmatched bases: 11. The V gene's germline CDR1 is SEHNR and CDR2 FQNEAQ (reference sequence). The CDR3 runs to 17 residues. The CDR3 here is CASSLLESSGGQETQYF. The CDR3 coding sequence is TGTGCCAGCAGCTTGCTGGAGTCCAGCGGGGGACAAGAGACCCAGTACTTC. Together with reference TRBV7-9 and TRBJ2-5, the CDR3 gives the full variable domain: DTGVSQNPRHKITKRGQNVTFRCDPISEHNRLYWYRQTLGQGPEFLTYFQNEAQLEKSRLLSDRFSAERPKGSFSTLEIQRTEQGDSAMYLCASSLLESSGGQETQYFGPGTRLLVL.

This clone was seen only once. The CDR3 DNA reads TGTGCCAGTACCCCGACAGGGGGCACAGATACGCAGTATTTT. Amino acid sequence: CASTPTGGTDTQYF. The rearrangement uses TRBV19 and TRBJ2-3; 8 nucleotides match TRBD1. CDR3 length: 14 amino acids. The V gene's germline CDR1 is LNHDA and CDR2 SQIVND (reference sequence). Trimming at V came to 7 bases and at J to 1 base, leaving 4 bases not matched to a gene.